This T cell receptor beta chain was recorded in a study of CD8+ T cells in alopecia areata. Study overall: Those treated were given oral tofacitinib at 5 to 10 mg twice daily.

This CDR3 has 13 amino acids. The germline gives CDR1 MRHNA, CDR2 SNTAGT. V shed 6 bases and J shed 7 bases, with 16 bases lying between them. Study-level points and caveats: Significant decreases in scalp clonality and expanded CD8+ clones followed tofacitinib treatment. Higher clonality was seen in lesional scalp than in normal scalp, especially in alopecia totalis/universalis.

Treatment reported: oral pan-JAK inhibitor, 5-10 mg twice daily. Those with alopecia areata gave lesional scalp punch biopsies and peripheral blood. As the sequencing template, cDNA was produced by extracting RNA and reverse transcribing it. This table comes from immunoSEQ multiplex PCR, and its TCRdb copy is limited to in-frame clones, with some not included. This table has roughly 100,000 clones, 60% appearing once. This clone was seen once. The target antigen is unknown. The sequenced sample was CD8+ T cells sorted from blood, obtained at approximately week 60, from a patient treated with tofacitinib. The rearrangement links TRBV6-4 to TRBJ2-7; TRBD2 is a possible D gene (5 bases). The sequence was obtained from a human donor with alopecia areata. In DNA, the CDR3 is TGTGCCAGCAGCCAGGCGGTGGACTGGGAGCAGTACTTC. Protein sequence: CASSQAVDWEQYF.